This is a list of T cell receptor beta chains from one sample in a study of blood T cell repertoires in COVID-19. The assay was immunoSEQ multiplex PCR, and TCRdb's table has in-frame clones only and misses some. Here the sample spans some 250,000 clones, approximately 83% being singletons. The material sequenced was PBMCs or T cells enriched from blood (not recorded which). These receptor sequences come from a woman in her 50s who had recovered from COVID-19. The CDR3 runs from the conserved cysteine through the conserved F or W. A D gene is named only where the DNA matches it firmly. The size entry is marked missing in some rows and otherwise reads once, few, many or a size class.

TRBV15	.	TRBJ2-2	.	TGTGCCACCAGCCTCGGGAATGCGAACACCGGGGAGCTGTTTTTT	CATSLGNANTGELFF
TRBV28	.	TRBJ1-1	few	TGTGCCAGCAGTCCCTGGACAGCTAAAACGGGGACTGAAGCTTTCTTT	CASSPWTAKTGTEAFF
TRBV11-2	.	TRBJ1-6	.	TGTGCCAGCAGCCCCAGACAGAATTCACCCCTCCACTTT	CASSPRQNSPLHF
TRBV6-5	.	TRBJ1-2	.	TGTGCCAGCAGTTACTCGCGGGGCAATGGCTACACCTTC	CASSYSRGNGYTF
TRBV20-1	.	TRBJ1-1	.	TGCAGTGCTAGCAGGCGTGGTGAAGCTTTCTTT	CSASRRGEAFF
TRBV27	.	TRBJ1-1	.	TGTGCCAGCAGCGCAACACAGGGTACTGAAGCTTTCTTT	CASSATQGTEAFF
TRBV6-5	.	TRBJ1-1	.	TGTGCCAGCAGTTCAACGGCGGTAAAAGCTTTCTTT	CASSSTAVKAFF
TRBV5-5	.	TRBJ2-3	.	TGTGCCAGCAGCTTCTCGCATAGGGGGACAGATACGCAGTATTTT	CASSFSHRGTDTQYF
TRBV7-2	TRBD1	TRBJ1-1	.	TGTGCCAGCAGCTTCCGGACAGGGGGCAGGAACACTGAAGCTTTCTTT	CASSFRTGGRNTEAFF
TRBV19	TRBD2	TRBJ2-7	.	TGTGCCAGTAGTATGAAGACTAGCGGGTACTCCTACGAGCAGTACTTC	CASSMKTSGYSYEQYF
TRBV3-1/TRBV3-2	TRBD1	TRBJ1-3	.	TGTGCCAGCAGCCTTGGGACAGCCTCTGGAAACACCATATATTTT	CASSLGTASGNTIYF
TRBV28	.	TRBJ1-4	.	TGTGCCAGCAGTTTACCGGGTGGCGCAACTAATGAAAAACTGTTTTTT	CASSLPGGATNEKLFF
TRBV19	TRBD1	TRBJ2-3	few	TGTGCCAGTACCGATGGGACAGCTAGCACAGATACGCAGTATTTT	CASTDGTASTDTQYF
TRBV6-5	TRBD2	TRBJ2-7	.	TGTGCCAGCAGAGTAGCGGGAGGGGCCTCCTACGAGCAGTACTTC	CASRVAGGASYEQYF
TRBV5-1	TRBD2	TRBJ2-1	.	TGCGCCAGCAGCCAAGGACTAGCGGGGGCCTCTGAGCAGTTCTTC	CASSQGLAGASEQFF
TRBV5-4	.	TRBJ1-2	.	TGTGCCAGCAGCCCAGCGCAAGGGGGACAACTTAACTATGGCTACACCTTC	CASSPAQGGQLNYGYTF
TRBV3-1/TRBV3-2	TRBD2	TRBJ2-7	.	TGTGCCAGCAGCCAAGGACTAGCCCCTACGAAGCAGTACTTC	CASSQGLAPTKQYF
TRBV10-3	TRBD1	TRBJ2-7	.	TGTGCCATCAGTGAGTCCTGGGAAACAGGGGGACACGAGCAGTACTTC	CAISESWETGGHEQYF
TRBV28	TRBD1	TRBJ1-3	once	TGTGCCAGCAGTTTATTAGGGACAGGGGTCGGAAACACCATATATTTT	CASSLLGTGVGNTIYF
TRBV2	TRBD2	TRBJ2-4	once	TGTGCCAGTGGACTAGCGGGAGTGATAAACATTCAGTACTTC	CASGLAGVINIQYF
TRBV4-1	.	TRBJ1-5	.	TGCGCCAGCAGCCAAGGGCAGGGTGGCAATCAGCCCCAGCATTTT	CASSQGQGGNQPQHF
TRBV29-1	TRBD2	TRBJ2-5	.	TGCAGCGTTTATACTAGCGGGAGAGGGGAGACCCAGTACTTC	CSVYTSGRGETQYF
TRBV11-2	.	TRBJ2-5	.	TGTGCCAGCAGCTCGCTGACTCTCCCCGAGTACTTC	CASSSLTLPEYF
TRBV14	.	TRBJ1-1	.	TGTGCCAGCAGCGTACAGGGATTCACTGAAGCTTTCTTT	CASSVQGFTEAFF
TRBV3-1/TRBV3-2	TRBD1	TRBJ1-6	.	TGTGCCAGCAGCCCATGGGACAGTAAGAATTCACCCCTCCACTTT	CASSPWDSKNSPLHF
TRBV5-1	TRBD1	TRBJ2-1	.	TGCGCCAGCAGTCAGGGACAGGGGGTCAATGAGCAGTTCTTC	CASSQGQGVNEQFF
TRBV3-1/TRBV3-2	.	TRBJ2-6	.	TGTGCCAGCAGCCAAGTATCCGGGGCCAACGTCCTGACTTTC	CASSQVSGANVLTF
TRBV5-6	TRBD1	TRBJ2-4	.	TGTGCCAGCAGCTTGTACACAGGGGAAAACATTCAGTACTTC	CASSLYTGENIQYF
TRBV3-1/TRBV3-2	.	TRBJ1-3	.	TGTGCCAGCAGCCTCCCTGGCAACACCATATATTTT	CASSLPGNTIYF
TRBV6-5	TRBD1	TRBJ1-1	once	TGTGCCAGCAGTCCCCTCGGGACAGTTGAAGCTTTCTTT	CASSPLGTVEAFF
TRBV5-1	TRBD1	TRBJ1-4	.	TGCGCCAGCAGCCATCAGGCGGGACAGGGCCAAGGGGAAAAACTGTTTTTT	CASSHQAGQGQGEKLFF
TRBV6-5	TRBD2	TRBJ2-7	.	TGTGCCAGCAGTTGGGGCGGGAGTGGTGGATACGAGCAGTACTTC	CASSWGGSGGYEQYF
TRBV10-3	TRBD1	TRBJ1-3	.	TGTGCCACCGAACTCGGACAGGGACGGGGAAACACCATATATTTT	CATELGQGRGNTIYF
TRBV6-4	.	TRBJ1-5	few	TGTGCCAGCAGTTCAGAATTGGGCAATCAGCCCCAGCATTTT	CASSSELGNQPQHF
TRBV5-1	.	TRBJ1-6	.	TGCGCCAGCAGCCAGGGGTATAGCTCCTATAATTCACCCCTCCACTTT	CASSQGYSSYNSPLHF
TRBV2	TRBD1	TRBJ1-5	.	TGTGCCAGCAGTGAACGAGAGGAAGGGGGCTATAGCAATCAGCCCCAGCATTTT	CASSEREEGGYSNQPQHF
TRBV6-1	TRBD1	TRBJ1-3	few	TGTGCCAGCAGTGAATCGGACAGGGTTCGCATATATTTT	CASSESDRVRIYF
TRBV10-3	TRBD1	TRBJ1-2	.	TGTGCCATTCCGACAGGGGATGGGGATGGCTATGGCTACACCTTC	CAIPTGDGDGYGYTF
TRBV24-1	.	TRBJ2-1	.	TGTGCCACCAGTGATTTGGGCACAGGCAGCGGGCCTGGCGCCTACAATGAGCAGTTCTTC	CATSDLGTGSGPGAYNEQFF
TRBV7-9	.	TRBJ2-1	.	TGTGCCAGCAGCTTCACCGGTTATTCCTACAATGAGCAGTTCTTC	CASSFTGYSYNEQFF
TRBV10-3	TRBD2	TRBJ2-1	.	TGTGCCATCAGTGACGGGACTAGCGGGGCCCAGGAGCAGTTCTTC	CAISDGTSGAQEQFF
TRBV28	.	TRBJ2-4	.	TGTGCCAGCAGTTCCCCCCTATTGGGCCCTTACAACATTCAGTACTTC	CASSSPLLGPYNIQYF
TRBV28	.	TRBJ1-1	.	TGTGCCAGCAGTTTTGTCGGGGGACCCTCTGAAGCTTTCTTT	CASSFVGGPSEAFF
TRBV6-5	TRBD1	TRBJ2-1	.	TGTGCCAGCAGTCCCCACAGGGGTGGGAATGAGCAGTTCTTC	CASSPHRGGNEQFF
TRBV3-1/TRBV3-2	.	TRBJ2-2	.	TGTGCCAGCAGCCAAGAGTGGGGGAGGTACACCGGGGAGCTGTTTTTT	CASSQEWGRYTGELFF
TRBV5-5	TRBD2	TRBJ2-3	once	TGTGCCAGCAGCGGTGGGAGGACTAGCGGGAGCGGGACAGATACGCAGTATTTT	CASSGGRTSGSGTDTQYF
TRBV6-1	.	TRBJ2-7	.	TGTGCCAGCAGTGACCTCACCGGGACTTACTCCTACGAGCAGTACTTC	CASSDLTGTYSYEQYF